This TCR beta chain was recorded in a study of PD-L1 blockade in urothelial cancer. Study context: Male patients with bladder-origin urothelial cancer numbered about nine tenths of the roughly 29. Blood samples contained a median about 150,000 T cells.

Clones were read by immunoSEQ multiplex PCR, and TCRdb kept only the in-frame ones, dropping some. Of some 20,000 clones in the sample, over 75% were seen once. Described time point: pretreatment peripheral blood. The CDR3 is 18 amino acids. V was clipped by 6 bases and J by 0 bases, with 24 bases between them. CDR1 and CDR2 (germline): MNHEY, SMNVEV (reference sequence). This TCR was recovered from a man aged 65-85 years with urothelial cancer. Source: PBMCs, taken around atezolizumab (anti-PD-L1) treatment. V and J are TRBV27 and TRBJ2-7; D perhaps matches TRBD1 (6 bases). CDR3 nucleotides: TGTGCCAGCAGCCCCCGACCAAGAGGACAGTTTTTCTCCTACGAGCAGTACTTC. It specifies CASSPRPRGQFFSYEQYF.